This T cell receptor (beta chain) is from a study of shared clonotypes between healthy human individuals. Study overall: Each donor's CD4 naive and CD4 memory cells filled three plates apiece, CD8 naive two, and CD8 memory one. Overall study findings and caveats: Naive subsets tended to show greater estimated richness than memory subsets.

The V gene's germline CDR1 is SEHNR and CDR2 FQNEAQ (reference sequence). CDR3 length: 17 residues. Trimming left V 2 bases short and J 7 bases short, with 23 bases between. Only a few counts were recorded for this clone. The antigen remains unidentified. Across several immunoSEQ plates, the genomic DNA of each subset was split evenly. Generated by immunoSEQ multiplex PCR, the TCRdb table keeps only in-frame clones and is missing some. Among nearly 1 million clones listed, roughly 72% were seen once. This TCR came from a young man in good health. The sample comprised memory CD4+ T cells sorted from blood. Subset reported: CD45RA-negative fraction. The chain is built from TRBV7-9 and TRBJ1-2; D not resolved. CDR3 DNA sequence: TGTGCCAGCAGCTTAATCGTTACCGAGGCCTATCGGGGTGGCTACACCTTC. This codes for CASSLIVTEAYRGGYTF.